The 27 T cell receptor beta chains given below trace back to one sample, sequenced in a study of monozygotic twins with inflammatory bowel disease. TCRdb re-called the 5' RACE reads; every CDR3 protein appears as one record, without DNA. The sample totals roughly 200,000 distinct CDR3 sequences. The sequenced material came from blood. The receptors come from a human donor with ulcerative colitis or Crohn's disease, or a healthy co-twin of an affected twin (not recorded which).

The rearrangement joins TRBV6-2 or TRBV6-3 to TRBJ2-7; TCRdb designates TRBD1, a call that cannot be tested without DNA. The CDR3 covers 15 residues. The germline V gene encodes CDR1 MNHEY and CDR2 SVGEGT. The CDR3 reads CASSFGTRGTYEQYF.

The rearrangement joins TRBV20-1 to TRBJ1-5; TCRdb gives TRBD1 as the D gene, but with no DNA this cannot be confirmed. The germline V gene encodes CDR1 DFQATT and CDR2 SNEGSKA (reference sequence). The CDR3 length is 17 residues. CDR3 loop: CSARGQGMAYSNQPQHF.

The V call is TRBV29-1, the J call TRBJ1-1; as DNA is missing, the TRBD1 call by TCRdb cannot be tested. The CDR3 runs 12 residues. CDR1 and CDR2 (germline): SQVTM, ANQGSEA. The CDR3 loop is CSVETLSGRAFF.

The chain combines TRBV12-3 or TRBV12-4 with TRBJ1-1; checking the TCRdb D call of TRBD1 is not possible without DNA. The CDR3 runs 14 residues. CDR3 sequence: CASSLAGGGPEAFF.

This rearrangement joins TRBV12-3 or TRBV12-4 to TRBJ1-2; TCRdb picks TRBD1, but there is no DNA to check that call. This CDR3 has 19 amino acids. CDR3 region: CASSPRSGRARAANYGYTF.

The rearrangement uses TRBV3-1 and TRBJ2-7. This CDR3 is built from 16 residues. CDR1 and CDR2 from the germline V gene are LGHDT and YNNKEL (reference sequence). The chain's CDR3 is CASSQVMAALPYEQYF.

The V gene is TRBV7-2, the J gene TRBJ2-1; lacking DNA, the TRBD2 call made by TCRdb goes unchecked. The CDR3 is 13 amino acids. Germline V lookup: CDR1 SGHTA, CDR2 FQGNSA. CDR3 region: CASSLGEGDEQFF.

This sequence joins TRBV5-1 and TRBJ2-5; with no DNA, the TCRdb D assignment of TRBD2 cannot be verified. Germline V lookup: CDR1 SGHRS, CDR2 YFSETQ. This CDR3 contains 13 residues. The CDR3 sequence is CASTAGGQETQYF.

The chain's CDR3 is CASSTVASGNEQFF. This chain uses TRBV19 with TRBJ2-1; TCRdb's D gene call, TRBD2, goes unchecked for lack of DNA. CDR1 and CDR2 from the germline V gene are LNHDA and SQIVND (reference sequence). This CDR3 spans 14 amino acids.

This chain connects TRBV29-1 to TRBJ2-1; with no DNA, the TCRdb D assignment of TRBD1 cannot be verified. The V gene's germline CDR1 is SQVTM and CDR2 ANQGSEA. The CDR3 runs 15 residues. CDR3 residues: CSVEWDSSSYNEQFF.

The gene calls are TRBV27 and TRBJ2-1; TCRdb calls TRBD1, which cannot be checked without DNA. The length of the CDR3 is 16 residues. The germline V gene has CDR1 MNHEY and CDR2 SMNVEV (reference sequence). This CDR3 reads CASRDLSRDPGSEQFF.

This rearrangement joins TRBV29-1 to TRBJ1-1; lacking DNA, the TRBD1 call made by TCRdb goes unchecked. The CDR3 is made up of 13 amino acids. Germline assignment: CDR1 SQVTM and CDR2 ANQGSEA. CDR3 loop: CSVAGHLNTEAFF. Full variable domain (rest looked up from reference TRBV29-1 and TRBJ1-1): SAVISQKPSRDICQRGTSLTIQCQVDSQVTMMFWYRQQPGQSLTLIATANQGSEATYESGFVIDKFPISRPNLTFSTLTVSNMSPEDSSIYLCSVAGHLNTEAFFGQGTRLTVV.

The chain uses TRBV25-1 and TRBJ2-3; TCRdb designates TRBD1, a call that cannot be tested without DNA. Germline loops: CDR1 MGHDK, CDR2 SYGVNS. The CDR3 spans 15 residues. The CDR3 protein is CASSRAGGSTDTQYF.

This sequence joins TRBV9 and TRBJ2-2; TCRdb's D call of TRBD2 is untestable without DNA. The CDR3 totals 17 residues. Germline assignment: CDR1 SGDLS and CDR2 YYNGEE. CDR3 residues: CASSVPRGLANTGELFF.

The chain recombines TRBV20-1 with TRBJ1-2. Per germline, CDR1 DFQATT and CDR2 SNEGSKA (reference sequence). The CDR3 is 13 residues long. The CDR3 region is CSARDEGNYGYTF.

V gene TRBV4-1 combines with J gene TRBJ1-2. This CDR3 has 16 amino acids. Germline CDR1 is MGHRA and CDR2 is YSYEKL. This CDR3 reads CASSHGTLGGSNGYTF.

This CDR3 is CSARDPRAATNEKLFF. V gene TRBV20-1 combines with J gene TRBJ1-4. The CDR3 is made up of 16 amino acids. Per the germline V gene, CDR1 is DFQATT and CDR2 is SNEGSKA (reference sequence).

The chain couples TRBV19 to TRBJ2-5; TCRdb's D call of TRBD1 is untestable without DNA. This CDR3 is built from 14 residues. Germline V lookup: CDR1 LNHDA, CDR2 SQIVND (reference sequence). The CDR3 is CASSSGTVEETQYF.

The chain has TRBV2 and TRBJ2-1; the D gene TCRdb calls, TRBD1, cannot be checked with no DNA. There are 14 residues in the CDR3. The V gene's germline CDR1 is SNHLY and CDR2 FYNNEI. CDR3 loop: CASRMGQAYNEQFF.

The gene calls are TRBV5-5 and TRBJ1-5; checking the TCRdb D call of TRBD1 is not possible without DNA. Germline V gives CDR1 SGHKS, CDR2 YYEKEE (reference sequence). This CDR3 is 15 amino acids long. CDR3 sequence: CASSLWTGSNQPQHF.

The gene calls are TRBV6-5 and TRBJ1-4. The germline V gene encodes CDR1 MNHEY and CDR2 SVGAGI. The CDR3 has 16 amino acids. This CDR3 is CASSYSRASPNEKLFF.

The chain couples TRBV27 to TRBJ1-4; TCRdb's assignment of TRBD1 cannot be checked, as there is no DNA. Germline assignment: CDR1 MNHEY and CDR2 SMNVEV (reference sequence). The CDR3 spans 14 residues. CDR3 residues: CASSLTPRGEKLFF.

The J gene is TRBJ1-1, the V gene TRBV29-1. CDR1 SQVTM and CDR2 ANQGSEA come from the germline V gene. The CDR3 sequence is 14 residues long. The CDR3 loop reads CSVESRERNTEAFF.

The chain employs TRBV5-8 and TRBJ2-1; TCRdb indicates TRBD1, and absent DNA this call remains unverified. Germline CDR1 reads SGHTS; CDR2 reads YDEGEE. This CDR3 contains 16 residues. The CDR3 loop is CASSLFGGRVYNEQFF.

This chain joins TRBV5-1 and TRBJ2-7; the D call of TRBD1 rests on TCRdb alone, since no DNA is present to check it. Germline loops: CDR1 SGHRS, CDR2 YFSETQ. The CDR3 consists of 13 residues. The CDR3 protein is CASRTGTGGEQYF.

The chain has TRBV5-5 and TRBJ2-7. In germline, CDR1 is SGHKS, CDR2 YYEKEE (reference sequence). CDR3 length: 12 residues. The CDR3: CASSFGRYEQYF.

The genes are TRBV15 and TRBJ2-3; the D call of TRBD2 rests on TCRdb alone, since no DNA is present to check it. The CDR3 runs to 14 residues. CDR1 and CDR2 from the germline V gene are LNHNV and YYDKDF (reference sequence). The CDR3 region is CATRPGGGTDTQYF.